This TCR beta chain emerged from a study of blood T cell repertoires in COVID-19. The wider study: Acute and convalescent COVID-19 specimens originated in the United States, Italy and Spain.

Clinical history reported by participants formed the basis on which cohorts were assigned. The data were produced by immunoSEQ multiplex PCR, yet TCRdb's version contains in-frame clones alone and is incomplete. The repertoire holds around 280,000 clones, with 90% as singletons. This receptor was taken from a woman aged 18-30 years with acute COVID-19. The specimen sequenced was PBMCs or T cells enriched from blood (not recorded which).

The DNA for the CDR3 is TGTGCCAGCAGCTTACGTTATAGCAATCAGCCCCAGCATTTT. Protein: CASSLRYSNQPQHF. V and J are TRBV7-8 and TRBJ1-5; D ambiguous. This CDR3 has 14 residues. V was pared by 2 bases and J by 0 bases, with 5 bases between. The germline V gene encodes CDR1 SGHVS and CDR2 FQNEAQ.